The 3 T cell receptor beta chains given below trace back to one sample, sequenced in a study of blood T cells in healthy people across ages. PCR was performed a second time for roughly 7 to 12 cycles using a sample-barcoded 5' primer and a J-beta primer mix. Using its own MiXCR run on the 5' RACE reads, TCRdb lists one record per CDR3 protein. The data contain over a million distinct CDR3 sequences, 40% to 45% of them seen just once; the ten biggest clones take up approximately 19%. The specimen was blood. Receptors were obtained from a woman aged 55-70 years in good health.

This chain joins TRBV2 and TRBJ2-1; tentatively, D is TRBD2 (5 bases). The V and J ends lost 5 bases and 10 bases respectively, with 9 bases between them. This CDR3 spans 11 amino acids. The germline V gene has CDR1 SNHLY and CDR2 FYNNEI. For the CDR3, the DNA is TGTGCCAGCAGTCCAGACTACGAGCAGTTCTTC. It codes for CASSPDYEQFF.

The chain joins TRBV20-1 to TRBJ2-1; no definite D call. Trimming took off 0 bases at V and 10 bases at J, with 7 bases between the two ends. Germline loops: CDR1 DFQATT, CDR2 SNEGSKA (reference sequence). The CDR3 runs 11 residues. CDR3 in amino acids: CSARDLREQFF. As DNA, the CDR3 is TGCAGTGCTAGAGATTTGAGAGAGCAGTTCTTC.

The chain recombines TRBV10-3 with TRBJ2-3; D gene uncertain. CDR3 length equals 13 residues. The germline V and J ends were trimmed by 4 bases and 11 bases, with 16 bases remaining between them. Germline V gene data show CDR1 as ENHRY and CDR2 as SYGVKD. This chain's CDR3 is CAISGGTPLGQYF. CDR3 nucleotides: TGTGCCATCAGTGGTGGCACCCCTTTGGGGCAGTATTTT.